This entry lists 12 T cell receptor beta chains sequenced from one sample in a study of T cell changes during pregnancy in multiple sclerosis. Assay used: immunoSEQ multiplex PCR; TCRdb lists only in-frame clones, some missing. The sample holds tens of thousands of clones, approximately 95% seen once. Material: CD8+ T cells from peripheral blood mononuclear cells, obtained in the second trimester of pregnancy. The receptors derive from a female donor with multiple sclerosis, enrolled in a pregnancy study.

This clone was observed a handful of times. This chain joins TRBV6-4 and TRBJ2-3, with 7 positions matching TRBD2. CDR1 is MRHNA, CDR2 SNTAGT, per germline. V gave up 2 bases and J gave up 2 bases; unmatched junction bases: 1. The CDR3 sequence is 14 residues long. The CDR3 reads CASSDAGDTDTQYF. CDR3 sequence (DNA): TGTGCCAGCAGTGACGCGGGAGACACAGATACGCAGTATTTT.

This clone showed up just a few times. The V call is TRBV27, the J call TRBJ1-5; TRBD1 is a possible D gene (6 bases). CDR1 and CDR2 (germline): MNHEY, SMNVEV (reference sequence). There are 15 residues in the CDR3. The V and J ends lost 7 bases and 1 base respectively, with 14 bases between them. As DNA, the CDR3 is TGTGCCAGCATCCTTAGACAGGTAAGCAATCAGCCCCAGCATTTT. It encodes CASILRQVSNQPQHF.

This clone appeared once. V usage is TRBV10-1 and J usage is TRBJ2-5; the D gene is possibly TRBD2 (6 bases). V lost 8 bases and J lost 1, with 20 bases in between. The CDR3 contains 16 residues. From germline, CDR1 is WNHNN and CDR2 SYGVQD (reference sequence). This chain's CDR3 is CASGEPPGVAQETQYF. The CDR3 DNA sequence: TGCGCCAGCGGGGAACCCCCGGGAGTCGCCCAAGAGACCCAGTACTTC.

The CDR3 reads CASSQGAYNEQFF. CDR3 in DNA: TGTGCCAGCAGCCAGGGGGCCTACAATGAGCAGTTCTTC. The chain is built from TRBV2 and TRBJ2-1, with 7 bases identical to TRBD1. From germline, CDR1 is SNHLY and CDR2 FYNNEI. Trimming took 6 bases from V and 2 from J; bases not matched to a gene: 1. The CDR3 consists of 13 residues.

This chain uses TRBV4-1 with TRBJ2-4; the match to TRBD1 covers 7 bases. Looked up from germline, CDR1 is MGHRA and CDR2 is YSYEKL. This CDR3 comprises 15 residues. J gave up 9 bases and V 1 base, and 9 bases lay outside the gene matches. This CDR3 reads CASSQGTGAGGIQYF. CDR3 coding DNA: TGCGCCAGCAGCCAAGGTACCGGGGCAGGGGGCATTCAGTACTTC.

This clone showed up just once. The chain uses TRBV28 and TRBJ2-5; possible D gene TRBD1, 6 bases. The CDR3 has 16 residues. CDR1 is MDHEN, CDR2 SYDVKM, per germline. V lost 2 bases, J lost 4 bases, and 17 bases lay in between. The DNA of the CDR3 is TGTGCCAGCAGTTTAGGGATAGGGGGAGTCACAGAGACCCAGTACTTC. The encoded protein is CASSLGIGGVTETQYF.

The rearrangement uses TRBV11-2 and TRBJ1-4; D remains unclear. Germline CDR1 reads SGHAT; CDR2 reads FQNNGV. Trimming took 5 bases from V and 3 from J, leaving 7 bases between them. This CDR3 has 13 residues. The CDR3 loop reads CASSDGANEKLFF. Here the CDR3 DNA reads TGTGCCAGCAGCGACGGAGCTAATGAAAAACTGTTTTTT.

The chain links TRBV28 to TRBJ1-1; TRBD1 aligns across 7 bases. This CDR3 has 14 residues. V lost 6 bases and J lost 3; bases outside the gene matches: 7. Per the germline V gene, CDR1 is MDHEN and CDR2 is SYDVKM. CDR3 amino acids: CASRYLRGDTEAFF. In DNA, the CDR3 is TGTGCCAGCAGGTATCTCAGGGGGGACACTGAAGCTTTCTTT.

The V and J genes are TRBV27 and TRBJ2-7, with 8 positions matching TRBD1. This CDR3 spans 13 amino acids. V lost 6 bases and J lost 4; bases outside the gene matches: 5. In germline, CDR1 is MNHEY, CDR2 SMNVEV (reference sequence). Written as DNA, the CDR3 is TGTGCCAGCAGCACGACAGGGGAATACGAGCAGTACTTC. As protein: CASSTTGEYEQYF.

The gene calls are TRBV7-9 and TRBJ1-5, with D maybe TRBD1 (5 bases). V was pared by 5 bases and J by 7 bases, with 9 bases between. The germline V gene encodes CDR1 SEHNR and CDR2 FQNEAQ (reference sequence). The CDR3 is 12 residues long. The CDR3 spells CASSPQGQPQHF. The CDR3 DNA reads TGTGCCAGCAGCCCCCAGGGACAGCCCCAGCATTTT.

The count of this clone is one. The chain recombines TRBV19 with TRBJ2-2; tentative D call: TRBD1 (5 bases). Trimming removed 8 bases from V and 3 bases from J, with 13 bases in between. The CDR3 extends over 14 amino acids. Germline V gene lookup returns CDR1 LNHDA and CDR2 SQIVND (reference sequence). In DNA, the CDR3 is TGTGCCAGTTCGCAGGGTGTTTACACCGGGGAGCTGTTTTTT. This gives the protein CASSQGVYTGELFF.

The gene calls are TRBV7-2 and TRBJ2-7, with 7 bases identical to TRBD2. CDR3 length equals 17 residues. Germline V CDR1 and CDR2: SGHTA, FQGNSA. V shed 3 bases and J 0 bases; nucleotides not matched to a gene: 11. DNA of the CDR3: TGTGCCAGCAGCTTTAAATCTCTCCAGCGGGGCTCCTACGAGCAGTACTTC. The encoded protein is CASSFKSLQRGSYEQYF.